This T cell receptor (beta chain) was identified in a study of shared clonotypes between healthy human individuals. Across the study: CD4 naive and memory got three plates each, CD8 naive two, CD8 memory one.

Naive CD8 isolation took CD45RO-negative cells positively selected for CCR7 and excluded terminally differentiated effector memory CD45RA+ cells. Comment on this clone: The antigen remains unidentified.

Sequenced by immunoSEQ multiplex PCR; TCRdb stores in-frame clones only, minus some. The data hold about 680,000 clones, with about 91% observed a single time. V gave up 3 bases and J gave up 7 bases, with 15 bases separating them. Germline V gene lookup returns CDR1 ENHRY and CDR2 SYGVKD. CDR3 length: 14 residues. Study-level findings and limits: Clonotypes shared by all four sorted-subset donors had higher generation probabilities than non-shared clonotypes.

The origin of this receptor is a man between 25 and 39 years old in good health. Sequencing was done on a sample of naive CD8+ T cells sorted from blood. This chain connects TRBV10-3 to TRBJ1-1; no clear D gene. CDR3 nucleotide sequence: TGTGCCATCAGTGATTTAGGGAGTTCGGGTGAAGCTTTCTTT. Residues: CAISDLGSSGEAFF.